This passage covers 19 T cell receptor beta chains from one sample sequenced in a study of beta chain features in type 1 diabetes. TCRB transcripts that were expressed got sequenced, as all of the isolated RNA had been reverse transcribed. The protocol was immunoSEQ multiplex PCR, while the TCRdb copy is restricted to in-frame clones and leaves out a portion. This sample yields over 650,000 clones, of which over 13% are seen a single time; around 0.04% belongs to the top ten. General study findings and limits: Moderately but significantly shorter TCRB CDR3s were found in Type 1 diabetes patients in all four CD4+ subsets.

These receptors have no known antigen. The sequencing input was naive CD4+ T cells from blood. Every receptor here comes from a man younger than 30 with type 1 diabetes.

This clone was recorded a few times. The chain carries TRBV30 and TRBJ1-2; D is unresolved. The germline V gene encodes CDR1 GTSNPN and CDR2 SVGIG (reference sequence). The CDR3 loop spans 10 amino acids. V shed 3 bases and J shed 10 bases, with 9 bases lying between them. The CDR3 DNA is TGTGCCTGGAGCCAACGTGCCTACACCTTC. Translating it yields CAWSQRAYTF.

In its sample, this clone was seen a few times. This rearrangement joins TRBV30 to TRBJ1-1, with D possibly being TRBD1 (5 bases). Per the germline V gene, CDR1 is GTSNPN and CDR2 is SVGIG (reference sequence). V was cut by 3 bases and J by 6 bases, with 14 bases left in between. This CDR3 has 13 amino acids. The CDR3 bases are TGTGCCTGGAGAACGAGTGGGACGCCTGAAGCTTTCTTT. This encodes CAWRTSGTPEAFF.

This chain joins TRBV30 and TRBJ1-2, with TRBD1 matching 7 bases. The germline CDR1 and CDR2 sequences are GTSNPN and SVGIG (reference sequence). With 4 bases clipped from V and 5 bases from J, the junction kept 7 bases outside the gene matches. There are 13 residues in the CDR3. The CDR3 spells CAWTKDRWYGYTF. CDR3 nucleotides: TGTGCCTGGACTAAGGACAGGTGGTATGGCTACACCTTC.

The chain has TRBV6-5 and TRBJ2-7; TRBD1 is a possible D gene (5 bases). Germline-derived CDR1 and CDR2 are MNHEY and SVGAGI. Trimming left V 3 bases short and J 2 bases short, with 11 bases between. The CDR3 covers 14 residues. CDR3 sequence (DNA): TGTGCCAGCAGTTATGGGGCGCTGGCCTACGAGCAGTACTTC. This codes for CASSYGALAYEQYF.

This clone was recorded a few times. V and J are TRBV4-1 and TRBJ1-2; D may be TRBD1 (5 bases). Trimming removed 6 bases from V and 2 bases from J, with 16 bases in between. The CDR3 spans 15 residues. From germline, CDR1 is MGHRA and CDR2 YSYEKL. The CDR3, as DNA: TGCGCCAGCAGTTTCTCCAGGGAACTAAACTATGGCTACACCTTC. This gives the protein CASSFSRELNYGYTF.

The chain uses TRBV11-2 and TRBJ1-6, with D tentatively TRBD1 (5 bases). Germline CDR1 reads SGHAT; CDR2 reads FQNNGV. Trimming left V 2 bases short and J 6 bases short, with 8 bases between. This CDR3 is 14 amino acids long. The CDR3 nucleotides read TGTGCCAGCAGCTTATGGGACCGTAATTCACCCCTCCACTTT. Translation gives CASSLWDRNSPLHF.

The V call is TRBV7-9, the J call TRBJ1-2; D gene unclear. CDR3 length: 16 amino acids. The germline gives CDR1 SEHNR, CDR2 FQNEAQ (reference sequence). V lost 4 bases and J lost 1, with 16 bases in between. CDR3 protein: CASSSPNIALNYGYTF. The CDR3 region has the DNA TGTGCCAGCAGCTCCCCGAATATCGCTCTTAACTATGGCTACACCTTC.

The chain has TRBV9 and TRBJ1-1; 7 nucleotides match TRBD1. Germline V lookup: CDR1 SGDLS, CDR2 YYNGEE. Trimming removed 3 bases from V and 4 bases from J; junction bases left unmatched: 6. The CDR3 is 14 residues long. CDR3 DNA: TGTGCCAGCAGCGCAGGGACAGTTTCCACTGAAGCTTTCTTT. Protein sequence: CASSAGTVSTEAFF.

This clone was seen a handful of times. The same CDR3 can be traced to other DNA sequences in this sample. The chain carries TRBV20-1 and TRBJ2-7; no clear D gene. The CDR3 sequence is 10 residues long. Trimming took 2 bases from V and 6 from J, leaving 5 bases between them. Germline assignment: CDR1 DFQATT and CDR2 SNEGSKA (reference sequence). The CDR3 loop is CSARRGEQYF. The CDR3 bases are TGCAGTGCTAGACGCGGCGAGCAGTACTTC.

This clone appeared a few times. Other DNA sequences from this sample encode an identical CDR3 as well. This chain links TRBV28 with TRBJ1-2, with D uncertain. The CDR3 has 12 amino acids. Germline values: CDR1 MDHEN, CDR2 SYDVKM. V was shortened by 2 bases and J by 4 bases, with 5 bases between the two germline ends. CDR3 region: CASSLGSYGYTF. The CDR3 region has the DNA TGTGCCAGCAGTTTAGGCTCCTATGGCTACACCTTC.

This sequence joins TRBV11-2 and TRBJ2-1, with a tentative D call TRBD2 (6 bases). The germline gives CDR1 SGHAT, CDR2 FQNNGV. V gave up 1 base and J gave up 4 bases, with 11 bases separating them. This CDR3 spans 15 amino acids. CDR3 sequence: CASSLVKGRYNEQFF. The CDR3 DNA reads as TGTGCCAGCAGCTTAGTAAAAGGGAGGTACAATGAGCAGTTCTTC.

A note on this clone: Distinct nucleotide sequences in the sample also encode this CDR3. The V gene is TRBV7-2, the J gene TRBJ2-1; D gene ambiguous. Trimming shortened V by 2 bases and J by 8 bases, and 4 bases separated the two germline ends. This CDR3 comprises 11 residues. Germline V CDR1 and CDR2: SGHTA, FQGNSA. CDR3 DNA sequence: TGTGCCAGCAGCTTATCATATGAGCAGTTCTTC. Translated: CASSLSYEQFF.

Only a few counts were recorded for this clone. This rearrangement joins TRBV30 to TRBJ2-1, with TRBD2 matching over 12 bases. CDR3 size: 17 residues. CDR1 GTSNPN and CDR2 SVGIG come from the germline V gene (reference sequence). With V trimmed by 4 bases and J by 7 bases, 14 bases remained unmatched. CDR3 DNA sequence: TGTGCCTGGAAGGTCCTAGCGGGAGGGATCGGGGCAAATGAGCAGTTCTTC. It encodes CAWKVLAGGIGANEQFF.

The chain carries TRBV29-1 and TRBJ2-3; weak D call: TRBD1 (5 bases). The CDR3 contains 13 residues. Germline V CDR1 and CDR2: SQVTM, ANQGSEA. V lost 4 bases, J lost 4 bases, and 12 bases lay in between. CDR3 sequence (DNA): TGCAGCGTTGGTCGCAGGGCGGCAGATACGCAGTATTTT. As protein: CSVGRRAADTQYF.

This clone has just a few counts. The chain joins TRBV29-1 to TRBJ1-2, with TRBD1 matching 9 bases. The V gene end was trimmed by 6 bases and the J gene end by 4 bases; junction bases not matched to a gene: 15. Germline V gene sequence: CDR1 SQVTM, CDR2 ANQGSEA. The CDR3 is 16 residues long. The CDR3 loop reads CSVSIGQGFGSYGYTF. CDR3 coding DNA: TGCAGCGTATCCATAGGACAGGGGTTTGGGAGCTATGGCTACACCTTC.

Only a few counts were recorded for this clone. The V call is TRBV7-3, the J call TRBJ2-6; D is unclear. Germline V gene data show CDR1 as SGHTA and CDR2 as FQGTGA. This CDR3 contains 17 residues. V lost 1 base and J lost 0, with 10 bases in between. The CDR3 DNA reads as TGTGCCAGCAGCTTAAGAGGAGCGAGCTCTGGGGCCAACGTCCTGACTTTC. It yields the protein CASSLRGASSGANVLTF. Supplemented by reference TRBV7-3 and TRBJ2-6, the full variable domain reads GAGVSQTPSNKVTEKGKYVELRCDPISGHTALYWYRQSLGQGPEFLIYFQGTGAADDSGLPNDRFFAVRPEGSVSTLKIQRTERGDSAVYLCASSLRGASSGANVLTFGAGSRLTVL.

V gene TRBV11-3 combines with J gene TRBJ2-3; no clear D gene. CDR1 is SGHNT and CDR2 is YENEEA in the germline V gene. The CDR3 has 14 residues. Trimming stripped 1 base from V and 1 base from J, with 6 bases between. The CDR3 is CASSLGRGTDTQYF. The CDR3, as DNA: TGTGCCAGCAGCTTAGGACGGGGCACAGATACGCAGTATTTT.

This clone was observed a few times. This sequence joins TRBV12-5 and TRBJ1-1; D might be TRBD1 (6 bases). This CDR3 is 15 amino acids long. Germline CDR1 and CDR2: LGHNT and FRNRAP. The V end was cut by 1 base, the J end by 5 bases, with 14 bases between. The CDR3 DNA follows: TGTGCTAGTGGTTTGGCCCCCACAGGACAGACTGAAGCTTTCTTT. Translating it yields CASGLAPTGQTEAFF.

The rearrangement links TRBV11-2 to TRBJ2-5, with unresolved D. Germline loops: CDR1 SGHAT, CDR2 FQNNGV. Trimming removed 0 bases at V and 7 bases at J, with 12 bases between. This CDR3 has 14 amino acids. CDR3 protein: CASSLETGRRTQYF. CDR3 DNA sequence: TGTGCCAGCAGCTTAGAAACCGGCCGTAGGACCCAGTACTTC.